The 24 T cell receptor beta chains below all came from one sample that was sequenced in a study of PD-L1 blockade in urothelial cancer. Time point reported: pretreatment peripheral blood. This table comes from immunoSEQ multiplex PCR, and its TCRdb copy is limited to in-frame clones, with some not included. The data contain tens of thousands of clones, approximately 80% of them singletons. The material was PBMCs, obtained around atezolizumab (anti-PD-L1) treatment. All receptors derive from a man aged 70 or older with urothelial cancer.

V usage is TRBV2 and J usage is TRBJ2-5; 11 bases are shared with TRBD2. The V gene's germline CDR1 is SNHLY and CDR2 FYNNEI. Trimming cost V 6 bases and J 9 bases; bases outside gene matches: 9. This CDR3 is 14 amino acids long. The CDR3 region has the DNA TGTGCCAGCAGGGGGACTAGCGGAGCCTTGGCCCAGTACTTC. Translated: CASRGTSGALAQYF. Supplemented by reference TRBV2 and TRBJ2-5, the full variable domain reads EPEVTQTPSHQVTQMGQEVILRCVPISNHLYFYWYRQILGQKVEFLVSFYNNEISEKSEIFDDQFSVERPDGSNFTLKIRSTKLEDSAMYFCASRGTSGALAQYFGPGTRLLVL.

The chain couples TRBV29-1 to TRBJ2-7; tentatively, D is TRBD2 (6 bases). Germline loops: CDR1 SQVTM, CDR2 ANQGSEA. V lost 3 bases and J lost 5, with 11 bases in between. This CDR3 spans 12 amino acids. CDR3 residues: CSVDGSGHEQYF. CDR3 coding DNA: TGCAGCGTTGATGGTAGCGGCCACGAGCAGTACTTC.

The CDR3 nucleotides read TGTGCCAGCAGGGGGCTCGGCGGTAGCAATCAGCCCCAGCATTTT. Translating gives CASRGLGGSNQPQHF. This sequence joins TRBV6-1 and TRBJ1-5; weak D call: TRBD1 (5 bases). This CDR3 is 15 amino acids long. Germline V gives CDR1 MNHNS, CDR2 SASEGT. V was cut by 6 bases and J by 0 bases, with 12 bases left in between.

This rearrangement joins TRBV7-9 to TRBJ1-1; D possibly corresponds to TRBD1 (5 bases). V was pared by 6 bases and J by 3 bases, with 14 bases between. Per germline, CDR1 SEHNR and CDR2 FQNEAQ (reference sequence). This CDR3 has 14 residues. The CDR3, as DNA: TGTGCCAGCAGGCCGGACGGGGGGGACACTGAAGCTTTCTTT. This gives the protein CASRPDGGDTEAFF.

This chain uses TRBV9 with TRBJ1-5; D is undetermined. This CDR3 has 14 residues. Germline V gene lookup returns CDR1 SGDLS and CDR2 YYNGEE. Trimming shortened V by 0 bases and J by 0 bases, and 4 bases separated the two germline ends. The DNA for the CDR3 is TGTGCCAGCAGCGTAGATTATAGCAATCAGCCCCAGCATTTT. It codes for CASSVDYSNQPQHF. Full variable domain (missing parts from reference TRBV9 and TRBJ1-5): DSGVTQTPKHLITATGQRVTLRCSPRSGDLSVYWYQQSLDQGLQFLIQYYNGEERAKGNILERFSAQQFPDLHSELNLSSLELGDSALYFCASSVDYSNQPQHFGDGTRLSIL.

This clone rates as medium-sized. This chain joins TRBV4-1 and TRBJ1-1; D possibly corresponds to TRBD1 (5 bases). Trimming took off 1 base at V and 5 bases at J, with 14 bases between the two ends. The CDR3 loop spans 15 amino acids. Germline loops: CDR1 MGHRA, CDR2 YSYEKL. CDR3 amino acids: CASSQAWRGRTEAFF. CDR3 DNA sequence: TGCGCCAGCAGCCAAGCATGGAGGGGAAGGACTGAAGCTTTCTTT.

The rearrangement uses TRBV19 and TRBJ2-1; D gene uncertain. V lost 6 bases and J 5 bases, leaving 14 bases between the germline ends. The CDR3 sequence is 14 residues long. Germline assignment: CDR1 LNHDA and CDR2 SQIVND (reference sequence). CDR3 sequence (DNA): TGTGCCAGTAGCCCCCTGGCATTCGACAATGAGCAGTTCTTC. Amino acids: CASSPLAFDNEQFF. Combining the CDR3 with reference TRBV19 and TRBJ2-1 gives the whole variable domain DGGITQSPKYLFRKEGQNVTLSCEQNLNHDAMYWYRQDPGQGLRLIYYSQIVNDFQKGDIAEGYSVSREKKESFPLTVTSAQKNPTAFYLCASSPLAFDNEQFFGPGTRLTVL.

The V and J genes are TRBV5-4 and TRBJ2-3, with 13 bases fitting TRBD2. Germline CDR1 and CDR2: SGHNT and YYREEE (reference sequence). This CDR3 spans 15 amino acids. After removal of 4 bases from V and 6 bases from J, the junction contained 5 bases not matched to a gene. In DNA form, the CDR3 reads TGTGCCAGCAGCCAGACTAGCGGGAGGAGGGATACGCAGTATTTT. It codes for CASSQTSGRRDTQYF.

This clone was seen a few times. The chain is built from TRBV7-2 and TRBJ2-1, with TRBD2 matching 9 bases. The CDR3 loop spans 15 amino acids. In germline, CDR1 is SGHTA, CDR2 FQGNSA. V was pared by 5 bases and J by 10 bases, with 12 bases of the junction left unmatched. The CDR3, as DNA: TGTGCCAGCAGCCCCATGGCGCGGGAGGGCAGCGAGCAGTTCTTC. The encoded protein is CASSPMAREGSEQFF.

The CDR3 coding sequence is TGTGCCAGCAGCCCCGGACTAGCGGGAAACAATGAGCAGTTCTTC. Translated, it gives CASSPGLAGNNEQFF. The chain employs TRBV7-2 and TRBJ2-1; 12 bases line up with TRBD2. The germline V gene has CDR1 SGHTA and CDR2 FQGNSA. The CDR3 is 15 amino acids. The V segment lost 5 bases and the J segment 5 bases; nucleotides outside the gene matches: 4.

This chain joins TRBV28 and TRBJ2-7, with D perhaps TRBD2 (6 bases). The CDR3 extends over 14 amino acids. V was pared by 8 bases and J by 3 bases, with 17 bases between. Germline-derived CDR1 and CDR2 are MDHEN and SYDVKM. Here the CDR3 DNA reads TGTGCCAGCGGACCGGACGGGAGCCGCTACGAGCAGTACTTC. Translation: CASGPDGSRYEQYF.

The chain carries TRBV25-1 and TRBJ2-5; weak D call: TRBD2 (5 bases). This CDR3 has 15 amino acids. Germline values: CDR1 MGHDK, CDR2 SYGVNS. V lost 0 bases and J 4 bases, leaving 12 bases between the germline ends. The CDR3 reads CASSEYGRSGETQYF. Written as DNA, the CDR3 is TGTGCCAGCAGTGAATATGGGCGGAGCGGAGAGACCCAGTACTTC.

This rearrangement joins TRBV10-3 to TRBJ1-2, with 7 bases matching TRBD1. Trimming cost V 7 bases and J 2 bases; bases outside gene matches: 7. Germline V CDR1 and CDR2: ENHRY, SYGVKD. The CDR3 covers 14 residues. The CDR3 loop reads CAINGDRENYGYTF. For the CDR3, the DNA is TGTGCCATCAATGGGGACAGAGAAAACTATGGCTACACCTTC.

CDR3 sequence: CASSPLAGGVYEQYF. As DNA, the CDR3 is TGTGCCAGCAGCCCGCTAGCGGGAGGGGTCTACGAGCAGTACTTC. This chain links TRBV7-2 with TRBJ2-7; 12 nucleotides match TRBD2. Germline V gene sequence: CDR1 SGHTA, CDR2 FQGNSA. CDR3 size: 15 residues. J gave up 3 bases and V 5 bases, and 5 bases lay outside the gene matches.

In its sample, this clone was seen a few times. The chain employs TRBV11-2 and TRBJ1-2; D is uncertain. Germline CDR1 is SGHAT and CDR2 is FQNNGV. V was pared by 6 bases and J by 0 bases, with 14 bases between. CDR3 length: 15 amino acids. CDR3 protein: CASRYPGRANYGYTF. The CDR3 coding sequence is TGTGCCAGCAGATATCCCGGGAGAGCTAACTATGGCTACACCTTC.

J is TRBJ1-1 and V is TRBV7-9; maybe TRBD1 (5 bases). The length of the CDR3 is 15 residues. Deletions cut 2 bases from V and 2 bases from J, with 12 bases between. In germline, CDR1 is SEHNR, CDR2 FQNEAQ (reference sequence). CDR3 region: CASSLPGGGNTEAFF. In nucleotides, the CDR3 is TGTGCCAGCAGCTTACCGGGGGGGGGTAACACTGAAGCTTTCTTT.

The V call is TRBV29-1, the J call TRBJ2-2, with 9 bases lining up with TRBD1. The germline V gene encodes CDR1 SQVTM and CDR2 ANQGSEA. CDR3 size: 14 residues. V lost 4 bases and J lost 4; bases outside the gene matches: 4. The CDR3 sequence: CSVGPGQGTGELFF. The CDR3 DNA sequence: TGCAGCGTTGGTCCGGGACAGGGCACCGGGGAGCTGTTTTTT.

This clone was counted a few times. V and J are TRBV10-1 and TRBJ2-1, with D tentatively TRBD2 (5 bases). Trimming pared 1 base from V and 0 bases from J, leaving 10 bases between. The CDR3 length is 16 residues. Germline V gene sequence: CDR1 WNHNN, CDR2 SYGVQD (reference sequence). CDR3 DNA: TGCGCCAGCAGTGAGTTGATGGGGAGCTCCTACAATGAGCAGTTCTTC. Amino acid sequence: CASSELMGSSYNEQFF.

V is TRBV5-6 and J is TRBJ2-7; D unclear. The ends were cut back, 2 bases at V and 0 bases at J, with 9 bases in the middle. This CDR3 is 14 amino acids long. The germline V gene has CDR1 SGHDT and CDR2 YYEEEE. The CDR3 DNA reads as TGTGCCAGCAGCTTAAGCCCGAGCTCCTACGAGCAGTACTTC. Its protein is CASSLSPSSYEQYF.

This clone was detected a few times. The chain couples TRBV10-2 to TRBJ1-5, with D tentatively TRBD1 (5 bases). The CDR3 length is 14 residues. The germline CDR1 and CDR2 sequences are WSHSY and SAAADI. V was clipped by 0 bases and J by 7 bases, with 10 bases between them. As DNA, the CDR3 is TGCGCCAGCAGTGAGTCAGGGGCGAGGCAGCCCCAGCATTTT. Its translation is CASSESGARQPQHF.

The CDR3 DNA reads TGTGCCAGCAGCGTAGACGGGAGGGTGGGCAATGAGCAGTTCTTC. Translating gives CASSVDGRVGNEQFF. The chain employs TRBV9 and TRBJ2-1; 8 bases agree with TRBD2. Losses at the gene ends were 0 bases for V and 6 bases for J; bases not matched to a gene: 5. CDR3 length: 15 amino acids. CDR1 SGDLS and CDR2 YYNGEE come from the germline V gene.

J is TRBJ1-1 and V is TRBV2, with D maybe TRBD1 (6 bases). CDR3 length: 13 amino acids. Deletions cut 6 bases from V and 6 bases from J, with 14 bases between. CDR1 is SNHLY and CDR2 is FYNNEI in the germline V gene. The CDR3, as DNA: TGTGCCAGCAGCCCCGGGGGGGCGGCTGAAGCTTTCTTT. The encoded protein is CASSPGGAAEAFF.

This chain links TRBV2 with TRBJ1-5; 8 bases line up with TRBD1. V gave up 6 bases and J gave up 2 bases; unmatched junction bases: 9. The V gene's germline CDR1 is SNHLY and CDR2 FYNNEI. The CDR3 extends over 16 amino acids. The CDR3, as DNA: TGTGCCAGCAGCAACAGGGGGGGAGGGGGCAATCAGCCCCAGCATTTT. Its protein is CASSNRGGGGNQPQHF.

The J gene is TRBJ2-1, the V gene TRBV18, with TRBD1 matching over 7 bases. This CDR3 is 14 amino acids long. The V segment lost 0 bases and the J segment 6 bases; nucleotides outside the gene matches: 2. The V gene's germline CDR1 is KGHSH and CDR2 LQKENI. The CDR3 here is CASSPPTGANEQFF. The CDR3 DNA sequence: TGTGCCAGCTCACCACCAACAGGGGCCAATGAGCAGTTCTTC. Full variable domain (missing parts from reference TRBV18 and TRBJ2-1): NAGVMQNPRHLVRRRGQEARLRCSPMKGHSHVYWYRQLPEEGLKFMVYLQKENIIDESGMPKERFSAEFPKEGPSILRIQQVVRGDSAAYFCASSPPTGANEQFFGPGTRLTVL.